Below are 20 T cell receptor beta chains sequenced from a single sample in a study of cytomegalovirus exposure and HLA in healthy donors. It was with 60 Vbeta and 13 Jbeta primers that the PCR ran. Clones were sequenced by immunoSEQ multiplex PCR, and TCRdb holds only the in-frame ones, with some missing. The table records over 200,000 clones, about 84% of them present only once. Input material: PBMCs. These receptors all stem from a human donor in good health.

The genes are TRBV30 and TRBJ2-1, with 7 bases lining up with TRBD1. The ends lost 3 bases at V and 1 base at J; junction bases unmatched: 6. This CDR3 is 15 amino acids long. Looked up from germline, CDR1 is GTSNPN and CDR2 is SVGIG (reference sequence). The CDR3 DNA is TGTGCCTGGAGAGACGGCAGGGGGTCCTACAATGAGCAGTTCTTC. It is translated as CAWRDGRGSYNEQFF.

The chain is built from TRBV4-2 and TRBJ1-3, with 9 bases matching TRBD1. Germline V gene sequence: CDR1 LGHNA, CDR2 YNFKEQ. This CDR3 contains 17 residues. V shed 2 bases, J shed 1 base, and the junction held 6 bases outside the gene matches. The DNA of the CDR3 is TGTGCCAGCAGCCAAAAAAGGACAGGGGTTTCTGGAAACACCATATATTTT. It codes for CASSQKRTGVSGNTIYF.

The rearrangement joins TRBV6-1 to TRBJ2-7, with 10 bases lining up with TRBD1. J gave up 4 bases and V 4 bases, and 7 bases lay outside the gene matches. This CDR3 region has 15 residues. Germline V gene lookup returns CDR1 MNHNS and CDR2 SASEGT. The CDR3 DNA follows: TGTGCCAGCAGTGGAAGACAGGGGGCGCATTACGAGCAGTACTTC. Protein product: CASSGRQGAHYEQYF.

This rearrangement joins TRBV9 to TRBJ2-7; the D gene is possibly TRBD1 (5 bases). The V end lost 5 bases, the J end lost 6 bases, and 18 bases lay between the germline ends. The germline gives CDR1 SGDLS, CDR2 YYNGEE. The length of the CDR3 is 14 residues. As DNA, the CDR3 is TGTGCCAGCAGTAGTGCTAGGGATGGGGCCGAGCAGTACTTC. It translates to CASSSARDGAEQYF.

The chain combines TRBV19 with TRBJ2-1; 11 positions match TRBD2. Germline trimming cut 6 bases from V and 4 bases from J; bases unmatched to any gene: 11. The V gene's germline CDR1 is LNHDA and CDR2 SQIVND (reference sequence). The CDR3 has 17 residues. CDR3 in amino acids: CASREPPGLAAYNEQFF. The CDR3 DNA follows: TGTGCCAGTAGGGAACCGCCGGGACTAGCGGCATACAATGAGCAGTTCTTC. The entire variable domain, with the rest obtained from reference TRBV19 and TRBJ2-1, is as follows: DGGITQSPKYLFRKEGQNVTLSCEQNLNHDAMYWYRQDPGQGLRLIYYSQIVNDFQKGDIAEGYSVSREKKESFPLTVTSAQKNPTAFYLCASREPPGLAAYNEQFFGPGTRLTVL.

V is TRBV5-1 and J is TRBJ2-1, with a weak D call TRBD2 (6 bases). Germline V gene data show CDR1 as SGHRS and CDR2 as YFSETQ. The CDR3 covers 17 residues. V was cut by 3 bases and J by 1 base, with 17 bases left in between. The CDR3 DNA reads as TGCGCCAGCAGCTGGGGTTGGGGAGCGGGTTCCTACAATGAGCAGTTCTTC. This encodes CASSWGWGAGSYNEQFF.

V gene TRBV5-6 combines with J gene TRBJ2-5; 12 bases are shared with TRBD2. The J call may be in error: the DNA end matches TRBJ2-7 better. The CDR3 consists of 18 residues. Germline CDR1 is SGHDT and CDR2 is YYEEEE. The CDR3 here is CASSLGGLAGGPSYEQYF. Written as DNA, the CDR3 is TGTGCCAGCAGCTTGGGTGGTCTAGCGGGAGGGCCTTCCTACGAGCAGTACTTC.

The chain couples TRBV27 to TRBJ2-7, with D possibly being TRBD1 (6 bases). This CDR3 is built from 15 residues. From germline, CDR1 is MNHEY and CDR2 SMNVEV (reference sequence). Trimming took off 2 bases at V and 0 bases at J, with 11 bases between the two ends. The CDR3 here is CASSLDATGSYEQYF. CDR3 coding DNA: TGTGCCAGCAGTTTAGATGCGACAGGCTCCTACGAGCAGTACTTC.

Here the CDR3 reads CASSEWGSEEGQGGGTEAFF. DNA of the CDR3: TGCGCCAGCAGTGAGTGGGGGTCAGAGGAAGGACAGGGTGGGGGCACTGAAGCTTTCTTT. The V and J genes are TRBV10-1 and TRBJ1-1, with 8 bases identical to TRBD1. V was clipped by 1 base and J by 4 bases; unmatched bases: 20. Germline V lookup: CDR1 WNHNN, CDR2 SYGVQD (reference sequence). The CDR3 spans 20 residues.

DNA for the CDR3: TGTGCCTGGAGTGTGGGCAGGGGGTCTCAGCCCCAGCATTTT. This encodes CAWSVGRGSQPQHF. The rearrangement links TRBV30 to TRBJ1-5, with 7 bases identical to TRBD1. Per the germline V gene, CDR1 is GTSNPN and CDR2 is SVGIG (reference sequence). V was pared by 0 bases and J by 6 bases, with 5 bases of the junction left unmatched. The CDR3 spans 14 residues.

The chain links TRBV4-2 to TRBJ2-7; 9 positions agree with TRBD2. There are 15 residues in the CDR3. Per germline, CDR1 LGHNA and CDR2 YNFKEQ. With 0 bases clipped from V and 3 bases from J, the junction kept 3 bases outside the gene matches. Here the CDR3 DNA reads TGTGCCAGCAGCCAAGAGATTAGCGGGAGCTACGAGCAGTACTTC. This translates into CASSQEISGSYEQYF.

V gene TRBV18 combines with J gene TRBJ2-5; D may be TRBD2 (6 bases). The germline V gene has CDR1 KGHSH and CDR2 LQKENI. The ends were cut back, 2 bases at V and 2 bases at J, with 15 bases in the middle. The CDR3 is 16 amino acids. The CDR3 spells CASSPRVTGGQETQYF. CDR3 sequence (DNA): TGTGCCAGCTCACCAAGAGTTACCGGGGGACAAGAGACCCAGTACTTC.

This chain uses TRBV7-6 with TRBJ1-3, with a tentative D call TRBD1 (5 bases). V lost 4 bases and J 6 bases, leaving 10 bases between the germline ends. Germline CDR1 SGHVS, CDR2 FNYEAQ. This CDR3 is 13 amino acids long. The CDR3 coding sequence is TGTGCCAGCAGCTCCGGACATCCAAACACCATATATTTT. Translated, it gives CASSSGHPNTIYF.

This clone showed up just a few times. The chain joins TRBV25-1 to TRBJ2-5; the match to TRBD1 covers 7 bases. Germline CDR1 MGHDK, CDR2 SYGVNS. This CDR3 has 14 residues. J was trimmed by 3 bases and V by 2 bases; bases with no gene match: 3. CDR3 sequence: CASSEKGTEETQYF. DNA for the CDR3: TGTGCCAGCAGTGAAAAGGGGACAGAAGAGACCCAGTACTTC.

CDR3 protein: CASRMDRGRETQYF. CDR3 DNA: TGTGCCAGCAGGATGGACAGGGGAAGAGAGACCCAGTACTTC. V usage is TRBV7-2 and J usage is TRBJ2-5, with 9 bases aligning to TRBD1. J lost 4 bases, V lost 6 bases, and 6 bases had no gene match. CDR3 length: 14 amino acids. Germline lookup yields CDR1 SGHTA and CDR2 FQGNSA.

The chain combines TRBV30 with TRBJ2-7, with TRBD1 identical over 12 bases. V was clipped by 3 bases and J by 6 bases; unmatched bases: 9. This CDR3 comprises 15 residues. Germline V gene sequence: CDR1 GTSNPN, CDR2 SVGIG (reference sequence). CDR3: CAWRGWGQGALEQYF. The CDR3 nucleotides are TGTGCCTGGAGGGGATGGGGACAGGGGGCTCTCGAGCAGTACTTC.

This clone appeared a single time. DNA for the CDR3: TGTGCCAGCAGCGTAGCTAGGGGACTCAACACCGGGGAGCTGTTTTTT. Protein product: CASSVARGLNTGELFF. J is TRBJ2-2 and V is TRBV9; perhaps TRBD2 as D (6 bases). This CDR3 is built from 16 residues. Germline lookup yields CDR1 SGDLS and CDR2 YYNGEE. The V end was cut by 0 bases, the J end by 2 bases, with 11 bases between. Drawing the rest from reference TRBV9 and TRBJ2-2, the complete variable domain is DSGVTQTPKHLITATGQRVTLRCSPRSGDLSVYWYQQSLDQGLQFLIQYYNGEERAKGNILERFSAQQFPDLHSELNLSSLELGDSALYFCASSVARGLNTGELFFGEGSRLTVL.

The genes are TRBV7-8 and TRBJ2-1, with TRBD1 identical over 7 bases. Germline lookup yields CDR1 SGHVS and CDR2 FQNEAQ. The CDR3 runs 15 residues. J lost 3 bases, V lost 1 base, and 3 bases had no gene match. Here the CDR3 DNA reads TGTGCCAGCAGCTTAGGACAGGGCCACTACAATGAGCAGTTCTTC. This encodes CASSLGQGHYNEQFF.

The chain uses TRBV28 and TRBJ1-4, with D possibly TRBD1 on 5 matching bases. This CDR3 is built from 18 residues. Germline values: CDR1 MDHEN, CDR2 SYDVKM. V lost 4 bases to trimming and J lost 8 bases, with 26 bases between them. CDR3 nucleotide sequence: TGTGCCAGCAGTTCCCGGAGGGGTTTTAGGGGATTGGGGGAAAAACTGTTTTTT. This gives the protein CASSSRRGFRGLGEKLFF.

The chain carries TRBV27 and TRBJ1-5, with 8 bases fitting TRBD1. With V trimmed by 5 bases and J by 7 bases, 7 bases remained unmatched. Germline V gives CDR1 MNHEY, CDR2 SMNVEV (reference sequence). This CDR3 is 14 amino acids long. This CDR3 is CASSRGQGQQPQHF. CDR3 in DNA: TGTGCCAGCAGTCGTGGACAGGGCCAACAGCCCCAGCATTTT.